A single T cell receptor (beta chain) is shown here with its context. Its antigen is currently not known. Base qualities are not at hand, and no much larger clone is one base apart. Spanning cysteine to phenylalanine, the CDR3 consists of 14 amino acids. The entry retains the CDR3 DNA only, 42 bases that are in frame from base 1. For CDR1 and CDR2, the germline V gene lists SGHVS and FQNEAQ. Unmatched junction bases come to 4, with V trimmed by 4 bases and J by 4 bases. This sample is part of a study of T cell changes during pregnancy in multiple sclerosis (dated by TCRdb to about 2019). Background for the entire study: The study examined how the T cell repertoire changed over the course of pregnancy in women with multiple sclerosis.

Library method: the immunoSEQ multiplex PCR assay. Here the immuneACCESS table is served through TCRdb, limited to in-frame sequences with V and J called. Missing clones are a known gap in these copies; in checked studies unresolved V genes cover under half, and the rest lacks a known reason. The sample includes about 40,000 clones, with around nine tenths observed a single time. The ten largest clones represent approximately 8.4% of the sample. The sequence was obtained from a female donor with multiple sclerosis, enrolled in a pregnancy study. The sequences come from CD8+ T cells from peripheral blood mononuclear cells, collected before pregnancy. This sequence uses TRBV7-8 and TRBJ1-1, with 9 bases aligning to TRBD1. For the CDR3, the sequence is CASSWTGVGTEAFF. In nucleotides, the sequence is TGTGCCAGCAGCTGGACAGGGGTTGGCACTGAAGCTTTCTTT.